Shown below are 12 T cell receptor beta chains from a single sample sequenced in a study of blood T cell repertoires in COVID-19. The assay was immunoSEQ multiplex PCR, and TCRdb's table has in-frame clones only and misses some. The sample contains 200,000 or so clones, approximately 79% of which appear only once. The sample comprised peripheral blood. The receptor set was obtained from a human donor in a cohort sampled during active COVID-19.

The sample holds one count of this clone. The chain joins TRBV28 to TRBJ1-3; TRBD1 matches at 7 bases. The CDR3 contains 13 residues. Germline V lookup: CDR1 MDHEN, CDR2 SYDVKM. V lost 5 bases and J lost 6; bases outside the gene matches: 4. CDR3 in DNA: TGTGCCAGCAGTCCGGGACAGATAAACACCATATATTTT. Its translation: CASSPGQINTIYF.

This CDR3 is CASSTGLAGLNEQFF. The CDR3 coding sequence is TGTGCCAGCAGCACTGGACTAGCGGGCCTCAATGAGCAGTTCTTC. This sequence joins TRBV7-2 and TRBJ2-1; 11 nucleotides agree with TRBD2. From germline, CDR1 is SGHTA and CDR2 FQGNSA. Trimming cost V 5 bases and J 6 bases; bases outside gene matches: 6. The CDR3 spans 15 residues.

The V call is TRBV5-6, the J call TRBJ2-7; 9 bases line up with TRBD1. Trimming removed 0 bases from V and 6 bases from J; junction bases left unmatched: 4. This CDR3 has 14 residues. Germline CDR1 SGHDT, CDR2 YYEEEE. For the CDR3, the DNA is TGTGCCAGCAGCTTGGCCGGGACAGGGACCGAGCAGTACTTC. It specifies CASSLAGTGTEQYF.

The chain joins TRBV24-1 to TRBJ2-2, with D possibly TRBD2 on 6 matching bases. CDR3 size: 13 residues. Germline loops: CDR1 KGHDR, CDR2 SFDVKD. V gave up 4 bases and J gave up 7 bases, with 9 bases separating them. The CDR3 here is CATSDQEGGELFF. CDR3 coding DNA: TGTGCCACCAGTGACCAGGAGGGCGGGGAGCTGTTTTTT.

The V call is TRBV18, the J call TRBJ2-5; TRBD2 matches 9 bases. This CDR3 spans 16 amino acids. J lost 4 bases, V lost 2 bases, and 8 bases had no gene match. Germline loops: CDR1 KGHSH, CDR2 LQKENI. The CDR3 reads CASSPSPAGGGETQYF. Written as DNA, the CDR3 is TGTGCCAGCTCACCATCCCCAGCGGGAGGAGGAGAGACCCAGTACTTC.

The chain uses TRBV5-5 and TRBJ1-2; D not resolved. Germline CDR1 SGHKS, CDR2 YYEKEE (reference sequence). Trimming removed 4 bases at V and 5 bases at J, with 6 bases between. The CDR3 is made up of 11 amino acids. The CDR3 loop reads CASSKEYGYTF. The DNA for the CDR3 is TGTGCCAGCAGCAAGGAGTATGGCTACACCTTC.

The chain employs TRBV11-2 and TRBJ2-1; the match to TRBD2 covers 10 bases. The CDR3 has 16 amino acids. Germline values: CDR1 SGHAT, CDR2 FQNNGV. J lost 3 bases, V lost 1 base, and 3 bases had no gene match. The CDR3 reads CASSLAGTSDYNEQFF. The DNA of the CDR3 is TGTGCCAGCAGCTTAGCCGGGACTAGCGACTACAATGAGCAGTTCTTC. Full variable domain (missing parts from reference TRBV11-2 and TRBJ2-1): EAGVAQSPRYKIIEKRQSVAFWCNPISGHATLYWYQQILGQGPKLLIQFQNNGVVDDSQLPKDRFSAERLKGVDSTLKIQPAKLEDSAVYLCASSLAGTSDYNEQFFGPGTRLTVL.

A remark on this clone: Distinct nucleotide sequences in the sample also encode this CDR3. The chain links TRBV7-2 to TRBJ1-1; weak D call: TRBD1 (5 bases). With 1 base removed from V and 1 base from J, the gap between germline ends came to 10 bases. This CDR3 is built from 15 residues. Germline V lookup: CDR1 SGHTA, CDR2 FQGNSA. DNA for the CDR3: TGTGCCAGCAGCTTAGTCGGTACAGGGAACACTGAAGCTTTCTTT. This codes for CASSLVGTGNTEAFF.

This chain joins TRBV5-1 and TRBJ2-7, with 10 bases that match TRBD2. The J segment lost 2 bases and the V segment lost 3 bases, leaving 5 bases of the junction unmatched. This CDR3 spans 15 amino acids. Per the germline V gene, CDR1 is SGHRS and CDR2 is YFSETQ. The DNA for the CDR3 is TGCGCCAGCAGCTCGGGACTAGCGAGTGCCTACGAGCAGTACTTC. Its translation: CASSSGLASAYEQYF.

The chain recombines TRBV5-1 with TRBJ1-6; D might be TRBD1 (5 bases). From germline, CDR1 is SGHRS and CDR2 YFSETQ. V gave up 0 bases and J gave up 14 bases, with 12 bases separating them. This CDR3 has 13 residues. The CDR3 loop reads CASSLDPGGSLHF. The CDR3 DNA follows: TGCGCCAGCAGCTTGGACCCCGGGGGATCCCTCCACTTT.

The rearrangement uses TRBV2 and TRBJ2-7, with 10 bases matching TRBD1. Germline assignment: CDR1 SNHLY and CDR2 FYNNEI. The V gene end was trimmed by 7 bases and the J gene end by 2 bases; junction bases not matched to a gene: 2. This CDR3 is built from 13 residues. This CDR3 reads CASKGQGPYEQYF. The CDR3 coding sequence is TGTGCCAGCAAGGGACAGGGGCCCTACGAGCAGTACTTC.

V usage is TRBV4-3 and J usage is TRBJ2-7; 8 bases map to TRBD1. The CDR3 sequence is 15 residues long. V lost 1 base to trimming and J lost 7 bases; unmatched junction nucleotides: 9. Germline V gene data show CDR1 as LGHNA and CDR2 as YSLEER. The CDR3, as DNA: TGCGCCAGCAGCCAAGCACAGGGGGTTTTCTGGGAGCAGTACTTC. This gives the protein CASSQAQGVFWEQYF.